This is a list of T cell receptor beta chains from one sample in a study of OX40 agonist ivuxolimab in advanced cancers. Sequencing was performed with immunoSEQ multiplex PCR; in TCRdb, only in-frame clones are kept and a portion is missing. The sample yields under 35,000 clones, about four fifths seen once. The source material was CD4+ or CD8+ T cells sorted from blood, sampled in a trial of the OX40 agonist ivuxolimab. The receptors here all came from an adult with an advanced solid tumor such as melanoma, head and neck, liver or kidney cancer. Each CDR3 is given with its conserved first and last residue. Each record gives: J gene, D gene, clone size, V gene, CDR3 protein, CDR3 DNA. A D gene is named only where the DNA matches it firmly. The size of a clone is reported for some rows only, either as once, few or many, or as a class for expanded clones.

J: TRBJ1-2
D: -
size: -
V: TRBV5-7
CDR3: CASSPGSGYTF
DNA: TGTGCCAGCAGTCCAGGGTCGGGCTACACCTTC

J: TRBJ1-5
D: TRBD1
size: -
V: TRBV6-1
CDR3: CASSEALTGGGNQPQHF
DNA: TGTGCCAGCAGTGAAGCTTTGACAGGGGGCGGCAATCAGCCCCAGCATTTT

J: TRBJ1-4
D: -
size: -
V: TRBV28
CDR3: CASSSGGATNEKLFF
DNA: TGTGCCAGCAGTTCCGGGGGTGCAACTAATGAAAAACTGTTTTTT

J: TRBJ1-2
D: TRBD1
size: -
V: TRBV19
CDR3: CASSSRDRVRGYTF
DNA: TGTGCCAGTAGTAGCCGGGACAGGGTCAGGGGCTACACCTTC

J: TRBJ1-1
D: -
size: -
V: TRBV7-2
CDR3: CASSLRLGAPSEAFF
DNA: TGTGCCAGCAGCTTACGGCTGGGGGCGCCTAGTGAAGCTTTCTTT

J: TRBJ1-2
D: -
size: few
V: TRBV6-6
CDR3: CATGEGSGYTF
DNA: TGTGCCACCGGGGAAGGGAGCGGCTACACCTTC

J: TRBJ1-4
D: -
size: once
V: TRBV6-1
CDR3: CASSEAHGREKLFF
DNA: TGTGCCAGCAGTGAAGCGCACGGCAGGGAAAAACTGTTTTTT

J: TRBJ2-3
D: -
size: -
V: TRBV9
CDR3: CASSVRDTQYF
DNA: TGTGCCAGCAGCGTACGAGATACGCAGTATTTT

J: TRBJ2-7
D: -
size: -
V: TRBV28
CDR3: CASSFGGSSYEQYF
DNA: TGTGCCAGCAGTTTTGGGGGTAGCTCCTACGAGCAGTACTTC

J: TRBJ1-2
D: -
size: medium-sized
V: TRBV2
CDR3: CASGPGRATTYGYTF
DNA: TGTGCCAGCGGGCCGGGACGCGCTACCACTTATGGCTACACCTTC

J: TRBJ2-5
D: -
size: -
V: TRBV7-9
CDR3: CASSLEGKETQYF
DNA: TGTGCCAGCAGCTTAGAAGGGAAAGAGACCCAGTACTTC

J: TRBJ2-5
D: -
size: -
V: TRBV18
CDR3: CASSPPGQKETQYF
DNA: TGTGCCAGCTCACCCCCGGGGCAGAAGGAGACCCAGTACTTC

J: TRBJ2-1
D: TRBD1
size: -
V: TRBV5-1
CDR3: CASSAGQGALSSYNEQFF
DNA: TGCGCCAGCAGCGCAGGACAGGGGGCCCTTAGCTCCTACAATGAGCAGTTCTTC

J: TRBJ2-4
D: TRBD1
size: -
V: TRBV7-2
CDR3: CASSPGWDRVQYF
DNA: TGTGCCAGCAGCCCAGGGTGGGACAGGGTTCAGTACTTC

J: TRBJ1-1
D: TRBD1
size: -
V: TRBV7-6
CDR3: CASSRAGGFNEAFF
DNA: TGTGCCAGCAGCCGCGCAGGGGGCTTTAATGAAGCTTTCTTT

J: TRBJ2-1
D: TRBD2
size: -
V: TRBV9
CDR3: CASSPGTSGGFYNEQFF
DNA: TGTGCCAGCAGCCCGGGGACTAGCGGGGGGTTCTACAATGAGCAGTTCTTC

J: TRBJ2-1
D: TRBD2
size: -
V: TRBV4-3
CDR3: CASSQPPSGSGYEQFF
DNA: TGCGCCAGCAGCCAGCCGCCTAGCGGGAGTGGATATGAGCAGTTCTTC

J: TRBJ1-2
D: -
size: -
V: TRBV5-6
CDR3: CASSLGSNYGYTF
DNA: TGTGCCAGCAGCTTGGGGTCTAACTATGGCTACACCTTC

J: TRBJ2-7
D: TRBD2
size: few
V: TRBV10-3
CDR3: CAIRSSSGSYEQYF
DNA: TGTGCCATCAGATCCTCTAGCGGGAGCTACGAGCAGTACTTC

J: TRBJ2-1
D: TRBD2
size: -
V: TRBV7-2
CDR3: CASSFFLAGGSEQFF
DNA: TGTGCCAGCAGCTTTTTTCTAGCGGGAGGTTCTGAGCAGTTCTTC

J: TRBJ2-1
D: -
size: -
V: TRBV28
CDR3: CASSLRGSYIEQFF
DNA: TGTGCCAGCAGTTTAAGGGGGTCTTACATTGAGCAGTTCTTC

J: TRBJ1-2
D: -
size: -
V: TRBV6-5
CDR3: CASSYSTTGVGGYTF
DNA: TGTGCCAGCAGTTACTCGACCACGGGGGTAGGTGGCTACACCTTC

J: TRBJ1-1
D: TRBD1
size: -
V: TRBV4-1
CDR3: CASSQPSGQGNTEAFF
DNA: TGCGCCAGCAGCCAACCGAGTGGACAGGGGAACACTGAAGCTTTCTTT

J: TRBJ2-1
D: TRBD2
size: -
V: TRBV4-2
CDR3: CASSRTGTSKNEQFF
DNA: TGTGCCAGCAGCCGGACCGGGACTAGTAAGAATGAGCAGTTCTTC

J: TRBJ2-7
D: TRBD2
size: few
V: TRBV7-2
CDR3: CASSMTSGSYEQYF
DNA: TGTGCCAGCAGCATGACTAGCGGGAGCTACGAGCAGTACTTC

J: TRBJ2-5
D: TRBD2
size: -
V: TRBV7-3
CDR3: CASSLSGRGQETQYF
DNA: TGTGCCAGCAGCCTTAGCGGGAGAGGGCAAGAGACCCAGTACTTC

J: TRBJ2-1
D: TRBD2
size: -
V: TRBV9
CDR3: CASSVGGTSGKQFF
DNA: TGTGCCAGCAGCGTAGGAGGGACTAGCGGGAAACAGTTCTTC

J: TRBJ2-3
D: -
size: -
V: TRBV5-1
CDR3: CASSLGRNSPNTDTQYF
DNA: TGCGCCAGCAGCTTGGGCAGGAACTCGCCAAACACAGATACGCAGTATTTT

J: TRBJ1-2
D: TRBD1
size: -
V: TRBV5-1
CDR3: CASNPGQGVHGYTF
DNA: TGCGCCAGCAATCCGGGACAGGGAGTCCATGGCTACACCTTC

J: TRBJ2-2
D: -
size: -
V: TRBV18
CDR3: CASPRGPDTGELFF
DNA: TGTGCCAGCCCTCGAGGGCCAGATACCGGGGAGCTGTTTTTT

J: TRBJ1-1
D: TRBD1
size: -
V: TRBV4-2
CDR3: CASSQGPTGGDTEAFF
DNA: TGTGCCAGCAGCCAGGGACCGACAGGGGGGGACACTGAAGCTTTCTTT

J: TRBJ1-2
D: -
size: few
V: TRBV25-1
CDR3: CASSEQGYTGYTF
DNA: TGTGCCAGCAGTGAACAGGGGTACACTGGCTACACCTTC

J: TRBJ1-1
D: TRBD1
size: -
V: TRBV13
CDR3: CASSLPTGALTEAFF
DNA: TGTGCCAGCAGCTTACCGACAGGGGCCCTCACTGAAGCTTTCTTT

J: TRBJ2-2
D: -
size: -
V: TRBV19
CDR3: CASRIIRGANPNTGELFF
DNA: TGTGCCAGTAGAATCATCCGGGGTGCAAATCCGAACACCGGGGAGCTGTTTTTT

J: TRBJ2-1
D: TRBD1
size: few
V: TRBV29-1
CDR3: CSVGYGTGDNEQFF
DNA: TGCAGCGTTGGGTACGGGACAGGGGACAATGAGCAGTTCTTC

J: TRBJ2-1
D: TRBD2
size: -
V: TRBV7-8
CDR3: CASSFGASGISSYNEQFF
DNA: TGTGCCAGCAGCTTTGGGGCTAGCGGGATATCCTCCTACAATGAGCAGTTCTTC

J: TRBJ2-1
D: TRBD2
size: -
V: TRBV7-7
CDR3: CASSPVLAGAYNEQFF
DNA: TGTGCCAGCAGCCCCGTCCTAGCGGGAGCCTACAATGAGCAGTTCTTC

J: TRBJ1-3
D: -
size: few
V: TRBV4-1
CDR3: CASSQPYSLGENTIYF
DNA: TGCGCCAGCAGCCAGCCCTATTCATTGGGGGAAAACACCATATATTTT

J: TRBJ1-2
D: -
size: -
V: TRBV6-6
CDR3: CASSYRNRDGYTF
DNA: TGTGCCAGCAGTTACCGTAACAGGGATGGCTACACCTTC

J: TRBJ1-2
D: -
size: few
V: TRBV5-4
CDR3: CASSLEVGHGYTF
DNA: TGTGCCAGCAGCTTGGAAGTGGGGCACGGCTACACCTTC

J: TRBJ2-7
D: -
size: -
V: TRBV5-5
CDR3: CASSLDTGWSYEQYF
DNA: TGTGCCAGCAGCTTAGACACAGGGTGGTCCTACGAGCAGTACTTC